One T cell receptor (beta chain) is described in this entry. Its antigen is currently unknown. The junction departs from germline at one end; a sequencing error may be responsible. PBMCs were isolated at a quantity of at least 6 million per sample. The sample comes from a study of blood T cells in healthy people across ages. General study points: It was not possible, with unsorted PBMCs, to conclusively compare naive and antigen-experienced cells.

CDR1 is DFQATT, CDR2 SNEGSKA, per germline (reference sequence). CDR3 length equals 13 residues. A sample-barcoded 5' primer and a J-beta primer mix were used in a second PCR of roughly 7 to 12 cycles. A single record per CDR3 protein comes from TCRdb applying MiXCR to the 5' RACE reads. This sample carries 1.5 million to 2 million distinct CDR3 sequences, 28% of them seen once, and the ten largest clones take approximately 7.7%. The source is a woman under 40 in good health. The sequencing input was blood. The chain has TRBV20-1 and TRBJ2-3; possibly TRBD1 or TRBD2 for D (5 bases each). CDR3 amino acids: CSPRDGGTDTQYF. CDR3 in DNA: TGCAGTCCTAGGGACGGAGGCACAGATACGCAGTATTTT.